These 2 T cell receptor beta chains originate from one sample sequenced in a study of cytomegalovirus exposure and HLA in healthy donors. 60 Vbeta and 13 Jbeta primers were used in PCR. Profiled with immunoSEQ multiplex PCR; TCRdb holds only in-frame clones, not every one. The data hold 150,000 or so clones, with almost 80% observed a single time. Sequences were obtained from PBMCs. These receptors were taken from a woman between 50 and 59 years old in good health and CMV-seropositive.

V is TRBV13 and J is TRBJ2-7, with 9 bases that match TRBD1. The germline CDR1 and CDR2 sequences are PRHDT and FYEKMQ (reference sequence). There are 14 residues in the CDR3. V dropped 3 bases and J dropped 3; count of bases not matched to a gene: 3. CDR3 sequence: CASSFGTGNYEQYF. The CDR3, as DNA: TGTGCCAGCAGCTTTGGGACAGGGAACTACGAGCAGTACTTC. The full variable domain, with the rest looked up from reference TRBV13 and TRBJ2-7, is AAGVIQSPRHLIKEKRETATLKCYPIPRHDTVYWYQQGPGQDPQFLISFYEKMQSDKGSIPDRFSAQQFSDYHSELNMSSLELGDSALYFCASSFGTGNYEQYFGPGTRLTVT.

V and J are TRBV2 and TRBJ2-7; D might be TRBD1 (5 bases). V was cut by 4 bases and J by 6 bases, with 10 bases left in between. This CDR3 is 12 amino acids long. Germline CDR1 and CDR2: SNHLY and FYNNEI. DNA for the CDR3: TGTGCCAGCAGTGGGCAGGGTAGCGAGCAGTACTTC. Residues: CASSGQGSEQYF.